The T cell receptor beta chain under discussion was sequenced for a study of control samples from healthy donors and cancer patients. The CDR3 totals 14 residues. Germline-derived CDR1 and CDR2 are LGHDT and YNNKEL (reference sequence). Trimming pared 1 base from V and 1 base from J, leaving 4 bases between. Profiled with immunoSEQ multiplex PCR; TCRdb holds only in-frame clones, not every one. This sample carries about 140,000 clones, under 95% of them seen once, and the ten largest clones take over 6%. The V call is TRBV3-1 (or the pseudogene TRBV3-2), the J call TRBJ2-2; D gene unclear. This clonotype was sampled from a man aged 18 to 30 in good health. The sample consisted of blood. Here the CDR3 reads CASSQGWNTGELFF. The CDR3 DNA reads as TGTGCCAGCAGCCAAGGATGGAACACCGGGGAGCTGTTTTTT.